This entry lists 19 T cell receptor beta chains sequenced from one sample in a study of T cell responses to AZD1222 COVID-19 vaccine. TCRdb's table, derived via immunoSEQ multiplex PCR, lists solely in-frame clones and lacks some. The sample comprises more than 100,000 clones, around 93% of which are singletons, and about 8% rests with the top ten. The input for sequencing was peripheral blood, taken 28 days after the second AZD1222 dose. The receptors come from an adult who received the AZD1222 COVID-19 vaccine.

CDR3 coding DNA: TGTGCCAGCAGCTTAGGGCAGGGAGCCTACGAGCAGTACTTC. Translation: CASSLGQGAYEQYF. The chain uses TRBV11-2 and TRBJ2-7; TRBD1 or TRBD2 may be the D gene (5 bases each). Germline V gives CDR1 SGHAT, CDR2 FQNNGV. The CDR3 extends over 14 amino acids. V was clipped by 1 base and J by 2 bases, with 9 bases between them.

This clone was seen a few times. This sequence joins TRBV10-2 and TRBJ1-3, with D perhaps TRBD1 (5 bases). V was shortened by 5 bases and J by 2 bases, with 16 bases between the two germline ends. CDR1 is WSHSY and CDR2 is SAAADI in the germline V gene. The CDR3 is 16 amino acids. CDR3: CASSPERGATGNTIYF. CDR3 DNA sequence: TGCGCCAGCAGTCCAGAGCGAGGGGCCACTGGAAACACCATATATTTT.

This rearrangement joins TRBV6-4 to TRBJ2-6; TRBD1 agrees at 7 bases. Germline assignment: CDR1 MRHNA and CDR2 SNTAGT. Trimming at V came to 0 bases and at J to 2 bases, leaving 1 base not matched to a gene. The CDR3 totals 16 residues. In nucleotides, the CDR3 is TGTGCCAGCAGTGACTCAGGGGGCGCTGGGGCCAACGTCCTGACTTTC. It yields the protein CASSDSGGAGANVLTF.

The chain joins TRBV3-1 (or the pseudogene TRBV3-2) to TRBJ1-6, with TRBD1 as a possible D gene (6 bases). V was pared by 5 bases and J by 5 bases, with 10 bases between. Germline loops: CDR1 LGHDT, CDR2 YNNKEL (reference sequence). This CDR3 region has 14 residues. CDR3 region: CASSYRVNNSPLHF. For the CDR3, the DNA is TGTGCCAGCAGCTACAGGGTTAATAATTCACCCCTCCACTTT.

V is TRBV5-1 and J is TRBJ1-5, with 7 bases fitting TRBD1. The J segment lost 5 bases and the V segment lost 0 bases, leaving 5 bases of the junction unmatched. CDR1 SGHRS and CDR2 YFSETQ come from the germline V gene. The CDR3 has 15 amino acids. DNA of the CDR3: TGCGCCAGCAGCTTGGAGCCAGGGGGGGATCAGCCCCAGCATTTT. Protein product: CASSLEPGGDQPQHF.

The chain carries TRBV3-1 (or the pseudogene TRBV3-2) and TRBJ1-1, with D maybe TRBD1 (5 bases). CDR3 length: 15 amino acids. Trimming removed 0 bases from V and 3 bases from J, with 11 bases in between. Germline V gene sequence: CDR1 LGHDT, CDR2 YNNKEL (reference sequence). Here the CDR3 reads CASSQDSGEDTEAFF. CDR3 nucleotide sequence: TGTGCCAGCAGCCAAGACTCGGGGGAAGACACTGAAGCTTTCTTT.

The chain joins TRBV3-1 (or the pseudogene TRBV3-2) to TRBJ2-7; possible D gene TRBD2, 6 bases. With 0 bases removed from V and 3 bases from J, the gap between germline ends came to 15 bases. The CDR3 covers 16 residues. In germline, CDR1 is LGHDT, CDR2 YNNKEL (reference sequence). CDR3 sequence reads: CASSQDGGAAFYEQYF. CDR3 bases: TGTGCCAGCAGCCAAGATGGCGGGGCTGCGTTCTACGAGCAGTACTTC.

This clone appeared a single time. This rearrangement joins TRBV3-1 (or the pseudogene TRBV3-2) to TRBJ1-3; 9 bases match TRBD1. CDR1 and CDR2 from the germline V gene are LGHDT and YNNKEL (reference sequence). The CDR3 sequence is 16 residues long. V dropped 0 bases and J dropped 8; count of bases not matched to a gene: 8. The CDR3: CASSQDLWTGAYTIYF. The CDR3 DNA reads TGTGCCAGCAGCCAAGATCTATGGACAGGGGCGTACACCATATATTTT.

This clone was counted a single time. This chain connects TRBV21-1 to TRBJ1-5. TRBV21-1 is recorded as a pseudogene. This CDR3 contains 24 residues. CDR3 DNA sequence: TGTGCCACAACGGAGCAGCCGGGGGAGGGGGAGACAGGGCCGAGTGGTCATAGCAATCAGCCCCAGCATTTT. It is translated as CATTEQPGEGETGPSGHSNQPQHF.

The CDR3 nucleotides read TGTGCCAGCAGTTTATTTGGGACAGGGGGGTACGAGCAGTACTTC. This gives the protein CASSLFGTGGYEQYF. The J gene is TRBJ2-7, the V gene TRBV27, with TRBD1 identical over 11 bases. The CDR3 covers 15 residues. CDR1 is MNHEY and CDR2 is SMNVEV in the germline V gene (reference sequence). Losses at the gene ends were 1 base for V and 4 bases for J; bases not matched to a gene: 3.

The genes are TRBV2 and TRBJ2-1; D not resolved. The V end was cut by 0 bases, the J end by 7 bases, with 7 bases between. Germline-derived CDR1 and CDR2 are SNHLY and FYNNEI. The CDR3 has 13 residues. CDR3: CASSEAERNEQFF. The CDR3, as DNA: TGTGCCAGCAGTGAAGCGGAGAGGAATGAGCAGTTCTTC.

This clone was recorded once. DNA for the CDR3: TGTGCCAGCAGCTACGCCGGGACAGGGATTGAAAAACTGTTTTTT. This gives the protein CASSYAGTGIEKLFF. The rearrangement uses TRBV9 and TRBJ1-4; 9 nucleotides agree with TRBD1. The CDR3 runs to 15 residues. Trimming removed 4 bases from V and 7 bases from J; junction bases left unmatched: 8. The germline gives CDR1 SGDLS, CDR2 YYNGEE.

The chain is built from TRBV28 and TRBJ2-1, with 13 bases aligning to TRBD2. This CDR3 contains 15 residues. V lost 6 bases, J lost 5 bases, and 4 bases stayed unmatched. Per the germline V gene, CDR1 is MDHEN and CDR2 is SYDVKM. CDR3 nucleotide sequence: TGTGCCAGCAGGAAGGGACTAGCGGGGAACAATGAGCAGTTCTTC. Protein product: CASRKGLAGNNEQFF.

The chain couples TRBV11-1 to TRBJ2-7; 8 bases map to TRBD1. Germline V CDR1 and CDR2: SGHAT, FQDESV (reference sequence). This CDR3 contains 12 residues. V shed 3 bases and J 12 bases; nucleotides not matched to a gene: 7. In DNA, the CDR3 is TGTGCCAGCAGCTTCCCCGGACAGGGTCGGTACTTC. It specifies CASSFPGQGRYF.

This chain links TRBV7-8 with TRBJ1-1; no reliable D call. Trimming took 5 bases from V and 2 from J, leaving 9 bases between them. This CDR3 comprises 13 residues. The germline gives CDR1 SGHVS, CDR2 FQNEAQ. CDR3 nucleotide sequence: TGTGCCAGCAGCGTTAGACCCAACACTGAAGCTTTCTTT. Its protein product is CASSVRPNTEAFF.

The chain is built from TRBV19 and TRBJ2-1, with TRBD2 identical over 8 bases. The CDR3 loop spans 15 amino acids. Losses at the gene ends were 4 bases for V and 6 bases for J; bases not matched to a gene: 8. Germline values: CDR1 LNHDA, CDR2 SQIVND (reference sequence). The CDR3: CASSNPGLEPNEQFF. The CDR3 DNA reads as TGTGCCAGTAGTAACCCGGGACTAGAACCCAATGAGCAGTTCTTC.

The gene calls are TRBV3-1 (or the pseudogene TRBV3-2) and TRBJ2-7; D is undetermined. CDR3 size: 12 residues. V lost 1 base and J lost 5, with 6 bases in between. In germline, CDR1 is LGHDT, CDR2 YNNKEL (reference sequence). The CDR3 sequence is CASSQVRHEQYF. The DNA of the CDR3 is TGTGCCAGCAGCCAAGTGAGACACGAGCAGTACTTC.

V is TRBV5-4 and J is TRBJ2-2, with 12 bases fitting TRBD1. Germline lookup yields CDR1 SGHNT and CDR2 YYREEE (reference sequence). After removal of 4 bases from V and 2 bases from J, the junction contained 6 bases not matched to a gene. CDR3 size: 17 residues. CDR3 in amino acids: CASSGLGTGGNTGELFF. The CDR3 DNA sequence: TGTGCCAGCAGCGGGTTAGGGACAGGGGGCAACACCGGGGAGCTGTTTTTT.

This clone was recorded at least ten times. The rearrangement joins TRBV4-1 to TRBJ1-2, with unresolved D. Germline V gives CDR1 MGHRA, CDR2 YSYEKL. V was cut by 1 base and J by 8 bases, with 11 bases left in between. The CDR3 contains 13 residues. CDR3 sequence reads: CASSQGAGEGYTF. The CDR3 nucleotides are TGCGCCAGCAGCCAAGGAGCCGGGGAAGGCTACACCTTC.